This paragraph reports one T cell receptor (beta chain). Its antigen is unknown. Healthy controls were blood donor buffy coats. These data come from a study of STAT5B mutations in CD4+ large granular lymphocyte leukemia. Per the original data handling: Productive clonotypes were detectable down to 2.59 x 10-5 frequency. The repertoire was sequenced with immunoSEQ multiplex PCR; TCRdb's copy has only in-frame clones and lacks some. V and J calls plus clone size are reproduced from that table; the DNA served to infer D and trimming. The sample carries 31,000 or so clones, roughly 72% recorded once. The V end was cut by 3 bases, the J end by 2 bases, with 14 bases between. Germline lookup yields CDR1 MGHDK and CDR2 SYGVNS. This CDR3 is built from 15 residues. Study results and limitations: Without HLA matching, higher CD4+ than CD8+ T-LGLL clonality could reflect small sample size.

Sequencing was carried out using CD4+ T cells from blood buffy coats. The source is a human donor in good health. The genes are TRBV25-1 and TRBJ2-7, with D possibly being TRBD2 (5 bases). The CDR3 DNA reads as TGTGCCAGCAGTGACCATTCAAGCGGAACCTACGAGCAGTACTTC. Its translation is CASSDHSSGTYEQYF.